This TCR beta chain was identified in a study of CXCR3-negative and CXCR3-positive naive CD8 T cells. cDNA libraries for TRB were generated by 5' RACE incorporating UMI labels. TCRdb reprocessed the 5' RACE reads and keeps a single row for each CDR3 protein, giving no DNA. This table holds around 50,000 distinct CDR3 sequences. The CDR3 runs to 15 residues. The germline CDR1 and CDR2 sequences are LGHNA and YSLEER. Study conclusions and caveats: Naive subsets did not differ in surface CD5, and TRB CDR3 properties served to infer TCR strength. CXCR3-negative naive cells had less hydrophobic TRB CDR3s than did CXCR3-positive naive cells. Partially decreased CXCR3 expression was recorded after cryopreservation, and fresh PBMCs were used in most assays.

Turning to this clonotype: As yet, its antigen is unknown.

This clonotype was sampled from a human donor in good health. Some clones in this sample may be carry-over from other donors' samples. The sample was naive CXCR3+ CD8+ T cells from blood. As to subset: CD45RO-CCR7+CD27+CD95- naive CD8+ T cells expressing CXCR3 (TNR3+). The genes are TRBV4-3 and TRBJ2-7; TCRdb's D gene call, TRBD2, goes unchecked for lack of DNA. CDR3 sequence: CASSQDTGAEYEQYF.